A single sample is the source of the 11 T cell receptor beta chains below, sequenced in a study of T-cell reconstitution after alpha-beta-depleted transplantation in children. Unique molecular identifiers were built into the TCRbeta library. MiXCR, run by TCRdb on the PCR reads, gives a single entry per CDR3 protein. Here the sample spans approximately 1,000,000 distinct CDR3 sequences, around 30% being singletons. Sequencing was performed on PBMCs, mostly from graft donor cells, taken 360 days after TCRalphabeta/CD19-depleted stem cell transplant. These receptors were taken from a boy under two years old who had a stem cell transplant for SCID, so the T cells may come from the graft donor.

The V and J genes are TRBV5-1 and TRBJ2-1; the D is unclear. Germline CDR1 is SGHRS and CDR2 is YFSETQ. Trimming took 4 bases from V and 2 from J, leaving 16 bases between them. The CDR3 contains 16 residues. CDR3 in amino acids: CASSLHMDMAYNEQFF. The CDR3 nucleotides are TGCGCCAGCAGCCTCCATATGGATATGGCCTACAATGAGCAGTTCTTC.

In its sample, this clonotype was seen a few times. The chain combines TRBV19 with TRBJ1-3, with TRBD1 as a possible D gene (5 bases). V was cut by 6 bases and J by 0 bases, with 15 bases left in between. The germline V gene encodes CDR1 LNHDA and CDR2 SQIVND (reference sequence). The CDR3 loop spans 16 amino acids. The CDR3 protein is CASSLDTHPSGNTIYF. For the CDR3, the DNA is TGTGCCAGTAGCCTGGACACCCACCCCTCTGGAAACACCATATATTTT.

V usage is TRBV20-1 and J usage is TRBJ1-5; D possibly corresponds to TRBD1 (5 bases). Germline CDR1 DFQATT, CDR2 SNEGSKA (reference sequence). V gave up 3 bases and J gave up 2 bases, with 11 bases separating them. The length of the CDR3 is 14 residues. As DNA, the CDR3 is TGCAGTGCTAGGGAGGCAGGGCGCAATCAGCCCCAGCATTTT. It encodes CSAREAGRNQPQHF.

In DNA, the CDR3 is TGTGCCAGCAGCGCTCAACTGAAGTATACCGGGGAGCTGTTTTTT. Residues: CASSAQLKYTGELFF. The chain employs TRBV9 and TRBJ2-2; D remains ambiguous. From germline, CDR1 is SGDLS and CDR2 YYNGEE. This CDR3 contains 15 residues. The V end lost 3 bases, the J end lost 5 bases, and 14 bases lay between the germline ends.

V and J are TRBV7-9 and TRBJ2-7; 8 positions match TRBD1. CDR1 is SEHNR, CDR2 FQNEAQ, per germline (reference sequence). The V gene end was trimmed by 1 base and the J gene end by 2 bases; junction bases not matched to a gene: 4. The CDR3 has 15 amino acids. The CDR3 region is CASSLGTGKTYEQYF. The CDR3 DNA reads TGTGCCAGCAGCTTAGGGACAGGGAAAACCTACGAGCAGTACTTC. Variable domain in full (rest from reference TRBV7-9 and TRBJ2-7): DTGVSQNPRHKITKRGQNVTFRCDPISEHNRLYWYRQTLGQGPEFLTYFQNEAQLEKSRLLSDRFSAERPKGSFSTLEIQRTEQGDSAMYLCASSLGTGKTYEQYFGPGTRLTVT.

The rearrangement links TRBV29-1 to TRBJ2-7; D perhaps matches TRBD1 (5 bases). V lost 3 bases and J 6 bases, leaving 12 bases between the germline ends. Per germline, CDR1 SQVTM and CDR2 ANQGSEA. The CDR3 loop spans 12 amino acids. The DNA of the CDR3 is TGCAGCGTTGATAGGGGTTCCGGCGAGCAGTACTTC. Protein sequence: CSVDRGSGEQYF.

The chain is built from TRBV11-2 and TRBJ1-1; D remains unclear. The germline V gene encodes CDR1 SGHAT and CDR2 FQNNGV. Trimming pared 1 base from V and 8 bases from J, leaving 5 bases between. CDR3 length: 11 residues. CDR3 amino acids: CASSLGQEAFF. The CDR3 bases are TGTGCCAGCAGCTTAGGACAAGAAGCTTTCTTT.

This clonotype was seen only a few times. The chain is built from TRBV28 and TRBJ2-1; 8 bases match TRBD1. After removal of 2 bases from V and 5 bases from J, the junction contained 8 bases not matched to a gene. The CDR3 has 16 amino acids. The germline CDR1 and CDR2 sequences are MDHEN and SYDVKM. The CDR3: CASSLAGQDLNNEQFF. CDR3 coding DNA: TGTGCCAGCAGTTTAGCGGGACAGGATCTAAACAATGAGCAGTTCTTC.

This clonotype occurred a few times. The V call is TRBV7-9, the J call TRBJ2-6; weak D call: TRBD2 (5 bases). V gave up 9 bases and J gave up 0 bases, with 18 bases separating them. CDR1 and CDR2 from the germline V gene are SEHNR and FQNEAQ (reference sequence). The CDR3 spans 17 residues. The CDR3 coding sequence is TGTGCCAGTGTCGATATGGTCCGGGGCTCTGGGGCCAACGTCCTGACTTTC. This translates into CASVDMVRGSGANVLTF.

The chain uses TRBV7-6 and TRBJ2-4, with a tentative D call TRBD1 (6 bases). The germline CDR1 and CDR2 sequences are SGHVS and FNYEAQ. Trimming cost V 5 bases and J 9 bases, with 20 bases left between them. The CDR3 totals 15 residues. The CDR3 DNA follows: TGTGCCAGCAGCCCCAACTCAGACAGGTTCGGCATTCAGTACTTC. This encodes CASSPNSDRFGIQYF.

J is TRBJ1-3 and V is TRBV7-3; D may be TRBD1 (6 bases). The CDR3 sequence is 18 residues long. CDR1 is SGHTA, CDR2 FQGTGA, per germline. V lost 4 bases, J lost 3 bases, and 22 bases lay in between. This CDR3 is CASSWDDGRDTDGNTIYF. The CDR3 coding sequence is TGTGCCAGCAGCTGGGACGACGGCCGGGACACGGATGGAAACACCATATATTTT.